Presented here are 27 T cell receptor beta chains from one specimen sequenced in a study of breast tumors, draining lymph nodes, adjacent tissues. TCRdb independently ran MiXCR on the multiplex PCR reads; one entry per CDR3 protein. The table records more than 20,000 distinct CDR3 sequences, roughly 60% of them present only once. Sequencing was performed on breast tumor tissue. These receptors all stem from a female donor with breast cancer. Some clones in this sample may be carry-over from other donors' samples.

The chain links TRBV19 to TRBJ2-5; 8 nucleotides align to TRBD2. Trimming cost V 5 bases and J 5 bases; bases outside gene matches: 4. This CDR3 region has 13 residues. Germline CDR1 and CDR2: LNHDA and SQIVND (reference sequence). CDR3 amino acids: CASSDRGGETQYF. The CDR3 bases are TGTGCCAGTAGTGATCGGGGGGGGGAGACCCAGTACTTC.

A remark on this clonotype: Lacking the conserved final phenylalanine or tryptophan, this CDR3 likely reflects a read error. Because the CDR3's place on the DNA is in doubt, the DNA is left out and the CDR3 is given as listed by TCRdb. This rearrangement joins TRBV7-2 to TRBJ2-5; the DNA was not used to check the table's D call, TRBD1. Germline V gives CDR1 SGHTA, CDR2 FQGNSA. The CDR3 contains 14 residues when both ends are counted. This CDR3 is CAPSDRGGKRPSTP.

The chain has TRBV7-6 and TRBJ2-1; TRBD2 aligns across 13 bases. The CDR3 spans 15 residues. Germline V gives CDR1 SGHVS, CDR2 FNYEAQ. The trim removed 10 bases at V and 6 bases at J, leaving 9 bases unmatched. As DNA, the CDR3 is TGTGCCACCCGACTAGCGGGGGGTGTAATCAATGAGCAGTTCTTC. It translates to CATRLAGGVINEQFF.

The chain couples TRBV10-3 to TRBJ2-7, with unresolved D. The CDR3 runs to 13 residues. V dropped 5 bases and J dropped 2 bases, with 10 bases sitting between them. CDR1 is ENHRY and CDR2 is SYGVKD in the germline V gene. The CDR3 region has the DNA TGTGCCATCAGTTTTGCGGAAGCCTACGAGCAGTACTTC. Its protein is CAISFAEAYEQYF.

This clonotype has only one observation. The chain recombines TRBV19 with TRBJ1-3; TRBD1 matches 7 bases. Germline loops: CDR1 LNHDA, CDR2 SQIVND (reference sequence). CDR3 length: 15 residues. Germline trimming cut 2 bases from V and 0 bases from J; bases unmatched to any gene: 1. CDR3 nucleotides: TGTGCCAGTAGTATACGGGACAGCTCTGGAAACACCATATATTTT. Protein product: CASSIRDSSGNTIYF.

The CDR3 nucleotides read TGTGCCAGCAGCGTAGAAGGCTCTCCAGGGGATACGCAGTATTTT. Its protein product is CASSVEGSPGDTQYF. The V gene is TRBV9, the J gene TRBJ2-3; tentative D call: TRBD1 (5 bases). Germline assignment: CDR1 SGDLS and CDR2 YYNGEE. The CDR3 runs 15 residues. V lost 0 bases, J lost 6 bases, and 14 bases lay in between.

The count of this clonotype is one. The chain combines TRBV4-2 with TRBJ2-3, with 8 bases fitting TRBD2. Germline assignment: CDR1 LGHNA and CDR2 YNFKEQ. The CDR3 is made up of 15 amino acids. V was clipped by 1 base and J by 5 bases; unmatched bases: 5. As DNA, the CDR3 is TGTGCCAGCAGCCAAGGAGGGACTAGTATAGATACGCAGTATTTT. The encoded protein is CASSQGGTSIDTQYF.

The V call is TRBV20-1, the J call TRBJ1-5; D is ambiguous. V was clipped by 3 bases and J by 3 bases, with 12 bases between them. Germline values: CDR1 DFQATT, CDR2 SNEGSKA (reference sequence). There are 14 residues in the CDR3. The CDR3 protein is CSASQAFPNQPQHF. DNA for the CDR3: TGCAGTGCTAGTCAGGCGTTTCCCAATCAGCCCCAGCATTTT.

This clonotype was detected many times. V gene TRBV2 combines with J gene TRBJ2-3; the match to TRBD2 covers 11 bases. Germline V lookup: CDR1 SNHLY, CDR2 FYNNEI. V lost 6 bases to trimming and J lost 4 bases; unmatched junction nucleotides: 12. The CDR3 consists of 17 residues. Here the CDR3 DNA reads TGTGCCAGCAGCTCCCTAGGTAGCGGGGGGGCTTCAGATACGCAGTATTTT. Protein: CASSSLGSGGASDTQYF.

This clonotype has ten or more counts. The rearrangement joins TRBV15 to TRBJ2-6, with a weak D call TRBD2 (7 bases). This CDR3 is built from 18 residues. The germline V and J ends were trimmed by 5 bases and 0 bases, with 17 bases remaining between them. Germline values: CDR1 LNHNV, CDR2 YYDKDF (reference sequence). CDR3 sequence: CATSRWKGGASGANVLTF. The DNA of the CDR3 is TGTGCCACCAGCCGCTGGAAAGGGGGGGCCTCTGGGGCCAACGTCCTGACTTTC.

Concerning this clonotype itself: At one boundary the junction diverges from the germline segment, which might be a read error. The genes are TRBV6-1 and TRBJ2-7; no firm D call. CDR3 length: 11 residues. Germline V gives CDR1 MNHNS, CDR2 SASEGT. The CDR3 is CASRQFYEQCF. The CDR3, as DNA: TGCGCCAGCAGGCAATTCTACGAGCAGTGCTTC.

This clonotype appeared a single time. CDR3 in amino acids: CASSSTSSGTANYGYTF. As DNA, the CDR3 is TGTGCCAGCAGCTCAACCTCATCCGGGACAGCTAACTATGGCTACACCTTC. The chain is built from TRBV7-6 and TRBJ1-2, with 7 bases identical to TRBD1. This CDR3 contains 17 residues. Germline CDR1 and CDR2: SGHVS and FNYEAQ. J gave up 0 bases and V 4 bases, and 11 bases lay outside the gene matches.

To note about this clonotype: A read error is likely, as this CDR3 ends without the conserved phenylalanine or tryptophan. The CDR3 protein is CAISESGNTIYS. DNA of the CDR3: TGTGCCATCAGCGAATCTGGAAACACCATATATTCT. This chain uses TRBV10-3 with TRBJ1-3; no firm D call. Germline V gene data show CDR1 as ENHRY and CDR2 as SYGVKD. V was pared by 6 bases and J by 1 base, with 4 bases between. The CDR3 is 12 residues long.

The V and J genes are TRBV10-3 and TRBJ2-7; D gene unclear. Germline V CDR1 and CDR2: ENHRY, SYGVKD. The CDR3 totals 12 residues. V was shortened by 4 bases and J by 5 bases, with 9 bases between the two germline ends. CDR3 amino acids: CAISGAGDEQYF. In DNA, the CDR3 is TGTGCCATCAGTGGGGCAGGCGACGAGCAGTACTTC.

The chain combines TRBV2 with TRBJ1-4; the D gene is possibly TRBD1 (5 bases). V lost 4 bases, J lost 7 bases, and 16 bases lay in between. The CDR3 length is 15 residues. From germline, CDR1 is SNHLY and CDR2 FYNNEI. CDR3 coding DNA: TGTGCCAGCAGTGTTTCCAGGGTAGATGGTGAAAAACTGTTTTTT. Amino acid sequence: CASSVSRVDGEKLFF.

This clonotype was observed at least ten times. V is TRBV20-1 and J is TRBJ1-1; 8 bases are shared with TRBD1. Trimming removed 5 bases from V and 3 bases from J; junction bases left unmatched: 2. Per germline, CDR1 DFQATT and CDR2 SNEGSKA (reference sequence). The CDR3 has 12 amino acids. The CDR3 loop reads CSAGTGHTEAFF. In DNA, the CDR3 is TGCAGTGCTGGGACAGGCCACACTGAAGCTTTCTTT.

By sample fraction, this clonotype is medium-sized. The gene calls are TRBV7-9 and TRBJ2-3; 9 nucleotides align to TRBD1. The V gene's germline CDR1 is SEHNR and CDR2 FQNEAQ (reference sequence). The CDR3 covers 13 residues. J gave up 5 bases and V 9 bases, and 6 bases lay outside the gene matches. CDR3 DNA: TGTGCCAGTGACGGACAGGGGAGAGATACGCAGTATTTT. Protein sequence: CASDGQGRDTQYF.

The chain combines TRBV2 with TRBJ2-7; D not certain. CDR3 length: 14 residues. V dropped 6 bases and J dropped 0 bases, with 12 bases sitting between them. Germline-derived CDR1 and CDR2 are SNHLY and FYNNEI. In DNA, the CDR3 is TGTGCCAGCAGGCTGCTGGAGTCCTCCTACGAGCAGTACTTC. This translates into CASRLLESSYEQYF.

J is TRBJ2-1 and V is TRBV20-1; TRBD2 matches 7 bases. The germline V gene has CDR1 DFQATT and CDR2 SNEGSKA (reference sequence). V lost 3 bases to trimming and J lost 7 bases; unmatched junction nucleotides: 6. This CDR3 is built from 13 residues. The CDR3 spells CSASGGSGNEQFF. The DNA for the CDR3 is TGCAGTGCTAGCGGCGGGAGTGGGAATGAGCAGTTCTTC.

Relative to its sample, this clonotype is medium-sized. The chain links TRBV6-1 to TRBJ2-7; 9 bases line up with TRBD2. Germline assignment: CDR1 MNHNS and CDR2 SASEGT. The CDR3 runs to 13 residues. J gave up 3 bases and V 4 bases, and 1 base lay outside the gene matches. CDR3 protein: CASSVLAGYEQYF. The CDR3 bases are TGTGCCAGCAGTGTACTAGCGGGCTACGAGCAGTACTTC.

The rearrangement joins TRBV24-1 to TRBJ1-3; D is ambiguous. The CDR3 has 15 residues. Trimming cost V 2 bases and J 0 bases, with 7 bases left between them. In germline, CDR1 is KGHDR, CDR2 SFDVKD. In nucleotides, the CDR3 is TGTGCCACCAGTGATTCGGGAGACTCTGGAAACACCATATATTTT. Translated: CATSDSGDSGNTIYF.

V is TRBV24-1 and J is TRBJ1-2, with a possible D match to TRBD1 (5 bases). Germline CDR1 is KGHDR and CDR2 is SFDVKD. V was shortened by 3 bases and J by 4 bases, with 5 bases between the two germline ends. The CDR3 is 12 residues long. The CDR3 is CATSDQGYGYTF. The CDR3 coding sequence is TGTGCCACCAGTGATCAGGGCTATGGCTACACCTTC.

This rearrangement joins TRBV6-5 to TRBJ2-3; TRBD2 matches 12 bases. CDR1 and CDR2 from the germline V gene are MNHEY and SVGAGI. V shed 2 bases and J 2 bases; nucleotides not matched to a gene: 5. CDR3 length equals 17 residues. DNA of the CDR3: TGTGCCAGCAGTTACACTGGACTAGCGGGACCCACAGATACGCAGTATTTT. Amino acid sequence: CASSYTGLAGPTDTQYF.

The V gene is TRBV6-1, the J gene TRBJ1-3; D gene ambiguous. The CDR3 runs 13 residues. Germline V gene sequence: CDR1 MNHNS, CDR2 SASEGT. V lost 7 bases to trimming and J lost 0 bases, with 7 bases between them. Here the CDR3 DNA reads TGTGCCAGCATGCTCTTCTCTGGAAACACCATATATTTT. Its translation is CASMLFSGNTIYF.

V is TRBV5-1 and J is TRBJ2-7; 9 bases are shared with TRBD1. V was pared by 3 bases and J by 5 bases, with 9 bases of the junction left unmatched. The CDR3 contains 15 residues. Germline V gives CDR1 SGHRS, CDR2 YFSETQ. CDR3 sequence reads: CASSSTGTGFDEQYF. The DNA of the CDR3 is TGCGCCAGCAGCTCAACCGGGACAGGGTTCGACGAGCAGTACTTC.

The genes are TRBV2 and TRBJ2-5; D is uncertain. V was trimmed by 8 bases and J by 4 bases, leaving 20 bases between them. Germline V gene data show CDR1 as SNHLY and CDR2 as FYNNEI. This CDR3 has 15 amino acids. The CDR3 loop reads CASLQGRLGGETQYF. The CDR3, as DNA: TGTGCCAGCCTACAAGGGCGCCTTGGCGGAGAGACCCAGTACTTC.

The chain carries TRBV7-3 and TRBJ2-2, with D perhaps TRBD1 or TRBD2 (5 bases each). The CDR3 runs 16 residues. Germline V gene lookup returns CDR1 SGHTA and CDR2 FQGTGA. The V end lost 2 bases, the J end lost 5 bases, and 15 bases lay between the germline ends. CDR3 region: CASSLGTERPTGELFF. The CDR3 DNA reads as TGTGCCAGCAGCTTAGGGACGGAACGACCTACCGGGGAGCTGTTTTTT.